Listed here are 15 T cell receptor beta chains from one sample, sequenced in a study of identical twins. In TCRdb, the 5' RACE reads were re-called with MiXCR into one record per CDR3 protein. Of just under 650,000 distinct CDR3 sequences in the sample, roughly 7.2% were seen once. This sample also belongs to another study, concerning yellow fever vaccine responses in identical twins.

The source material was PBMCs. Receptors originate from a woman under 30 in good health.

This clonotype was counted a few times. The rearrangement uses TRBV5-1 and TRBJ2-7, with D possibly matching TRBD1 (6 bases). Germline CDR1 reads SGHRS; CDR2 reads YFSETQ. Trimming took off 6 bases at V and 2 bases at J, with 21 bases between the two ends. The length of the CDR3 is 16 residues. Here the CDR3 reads CASTIGGRGFAYEQYF. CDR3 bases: TGCGCCAGCACCATTGGAGGCAGGGGCTTCGCCTACGAGCAGTACTTC.

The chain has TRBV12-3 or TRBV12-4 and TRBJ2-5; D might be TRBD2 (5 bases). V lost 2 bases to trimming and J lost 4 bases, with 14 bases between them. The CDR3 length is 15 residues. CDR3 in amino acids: CASSLSLLASETQYF. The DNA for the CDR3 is TGTGCCAGCAGTTTAAGTCTGCTAGCATCAGAGACCCAGTACTTC.

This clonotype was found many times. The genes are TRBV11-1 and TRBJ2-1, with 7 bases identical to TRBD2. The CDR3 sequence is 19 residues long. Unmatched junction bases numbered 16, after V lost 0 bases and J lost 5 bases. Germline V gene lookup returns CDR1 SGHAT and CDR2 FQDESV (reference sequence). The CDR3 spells CASSLAFGGRALLHNEQFF. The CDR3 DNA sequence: TGTGCCAGCAGCTTAGCGTTTGGGGGGAGGGCCCTTCTCCACAATGAGCAGTTCTTC.

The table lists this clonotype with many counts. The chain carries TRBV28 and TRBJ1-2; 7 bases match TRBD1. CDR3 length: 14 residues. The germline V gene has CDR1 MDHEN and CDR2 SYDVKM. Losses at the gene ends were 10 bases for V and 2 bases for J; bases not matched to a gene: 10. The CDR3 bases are TGTGCCATCCGATCGGGGGGACAGAACTATGGCTACACCTTC. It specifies CAIRSGGQNYGYTF.

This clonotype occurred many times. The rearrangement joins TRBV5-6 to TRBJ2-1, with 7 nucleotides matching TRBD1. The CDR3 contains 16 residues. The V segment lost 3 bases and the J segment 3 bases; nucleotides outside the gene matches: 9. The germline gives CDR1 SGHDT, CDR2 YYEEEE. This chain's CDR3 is CASSSNEGAIYNEQFF. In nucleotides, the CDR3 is TGTGCCAGCAGCTCAAACGAGGGGGCTATCTACAATGAGCAGTTCTTC.

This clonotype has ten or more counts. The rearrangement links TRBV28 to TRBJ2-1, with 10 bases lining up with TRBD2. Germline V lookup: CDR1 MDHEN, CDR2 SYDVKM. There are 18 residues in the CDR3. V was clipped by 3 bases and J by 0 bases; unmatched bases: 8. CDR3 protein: CASSFGLAGVRSYNEQFF. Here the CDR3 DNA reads TGTGCCAGCAGTTTCGGTCTAGCGGGGGTCCGCTCCTACAATGAGCAGTTCTTC.

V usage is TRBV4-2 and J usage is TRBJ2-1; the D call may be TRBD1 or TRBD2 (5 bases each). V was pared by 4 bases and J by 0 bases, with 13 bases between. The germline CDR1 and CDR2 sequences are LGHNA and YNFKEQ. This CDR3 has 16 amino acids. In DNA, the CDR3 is TGTGCCAGCAGCCCCTCGGCGAGGGGCTCCTACAATGAGCAGTTCTTC. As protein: CASSPSARGSYNEQFF.

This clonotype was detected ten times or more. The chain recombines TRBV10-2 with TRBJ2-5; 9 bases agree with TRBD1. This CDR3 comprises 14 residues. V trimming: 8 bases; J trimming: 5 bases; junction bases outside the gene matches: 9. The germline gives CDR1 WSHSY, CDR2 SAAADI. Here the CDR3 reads CASSSQGARETQYF. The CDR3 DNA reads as TGCGCCAGCTCATCACAGGGGGCTCGTGAGACCCAGTACTTC.

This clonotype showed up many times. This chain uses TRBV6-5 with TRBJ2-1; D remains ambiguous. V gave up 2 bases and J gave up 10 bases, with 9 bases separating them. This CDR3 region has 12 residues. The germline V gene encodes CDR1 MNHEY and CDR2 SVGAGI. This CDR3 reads CASSYGGTEQFF. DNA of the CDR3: TGTGCCAGCAGTTACGGTGGAACAGAGCAGTTCTTC.

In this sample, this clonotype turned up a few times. CDR3: CASSLGRGRAVNEQFF. For the CDR3, the DNA is TGTGCCAGCAGTTTAGGTCGCGGGAGGGCGGTAAATGAGCAGTTCTTC. This chain joins TRBV12-3 or TRBV12-4 and TRBJ2-1, with 9 bases matching TRBD2. With 1 base clipped from V and 7 bases from J, the junction kept 8 bases outside the gene matches. This CDR3 region has 16 residues.

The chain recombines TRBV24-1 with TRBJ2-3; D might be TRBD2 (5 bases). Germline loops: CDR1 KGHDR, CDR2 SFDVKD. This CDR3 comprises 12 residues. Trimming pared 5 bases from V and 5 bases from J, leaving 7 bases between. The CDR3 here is CATSGRVDTQYF. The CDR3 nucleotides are TGTGCCACCAGTGGGCGGGTAGATACGCAGTATTTT.

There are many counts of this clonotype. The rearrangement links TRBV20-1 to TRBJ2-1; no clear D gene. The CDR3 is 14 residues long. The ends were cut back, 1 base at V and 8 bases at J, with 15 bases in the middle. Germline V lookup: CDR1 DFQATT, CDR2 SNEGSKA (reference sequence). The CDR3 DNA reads TGCAGTGCTAGAGGTGGCGGTGCAGGAGATGAGCAGTTCTTC. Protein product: CSARGGGAGDEQFF.

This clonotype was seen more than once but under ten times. CDR3 bases: TGCAGCGTGAAGTTGGGGGGAGACGCCAGGCCCTACTACGAGCAGTACTTC. It specifies CSVKLGGDARPYYEQYF. This rearrangement joins TRBV29-1 to TRBJ2-7, with D possibly TRBD2 on 6 matching bases. The ends were cut back, 6 bases at V and 3 bases at J, with 27 bases in the middle. This CDR3 region has 17 residues. CDR1 and CDR2 (germline): SQVTM, ANQGSEA.

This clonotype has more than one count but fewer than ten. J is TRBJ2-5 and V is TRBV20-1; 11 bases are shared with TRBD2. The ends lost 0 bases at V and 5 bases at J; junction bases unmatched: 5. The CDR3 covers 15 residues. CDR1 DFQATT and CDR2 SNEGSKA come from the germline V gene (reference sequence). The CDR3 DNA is TGCAGTGCTAGAGATGTGCTAGCGGGAGGCGAGACCCAGTACTTC. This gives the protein CSARDVLAGGETQYF.

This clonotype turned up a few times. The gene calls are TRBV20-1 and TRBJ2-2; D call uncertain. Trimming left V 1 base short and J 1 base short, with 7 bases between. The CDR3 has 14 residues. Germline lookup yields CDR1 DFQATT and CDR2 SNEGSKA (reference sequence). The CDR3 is CSARVGGNTGELFF. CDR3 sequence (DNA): TGCAGTGCTAGAGTTGGTGGGAACACCGGGGAGCTGTTTTTT.